Listed below are T cell receptor beta chains from one sample, sequenced in a study of T cell repertoires in cytomegalovirus infection. MiXCR was run by TCRdb on the reads, yielding one entry per CDR3 protein. The sample contains roughly 100,000 distinct CDR3 sequences, approximately 16% of which appear only once. Material: PBMCs. These TCRs come from a human donor in good health (CMV status not recorded). Some clones in this sample may be carry-over from other donors' samples. The CDR3 runs from the conserved cysteine through the conserved F or W. The D gene is left open where the match is weak. Clone size is given for some rows only: seen once, a few or many times, or a class if the clone is expanded.

j_gene | abundance | d_gene | v_gene | CDR3aa | CDR3nt
TRBJ1-1 | few | . | TRBV20-1 | CSATGPLNTEAFF | TGCAGTGCCACGGGACCCCTGAACACTGAAGCTTTCTTT
TRBJ2-3 | medium-sized | TRBD1 | TRBV7-9 | CASSTQGATSTDTQYF | TGTGCCAGCAGTACTCAGGGGGCTACTAGCACAGATACGCAGTATTTT
TRBJ1-1 | many | . | TRBV7-2 | CASSFLRGTYGTEAFF | TGTGCCAGCAGCTTCCTCCGGGGGACTTACGGCACTGAAGCTTTCTTT
TRBJ1-4 | . | TRBD1 | TRBV5-1 | CASSSGQGATTNEKLFF | TGCGCCAGCAGCTCGGGACAGGGGGCTACGACTAATGAAAAACTGTTTTTT
TRBJ1-5 | many | . | TRBV7-8 | CASSPLTGSNQPQHF | TGTGCCAGCAGCCCTCTGACAGGAAGCAATCAGCCCCAGCATTTT
TRBJ2-7 | few | . | TRBV10-3 | CPWDGYEQYF | TGCCCTTGGGACGGCTACGAGCAGTACTTC
TRBJ2-7 | . | . | TRBV7-9 | CASSPPPGYEQYF | TGTGCCAGCAGCCCCCCGCCTGGGTACGAGCAGTACTTC
TRBJ2-3 | many | TRBD2 | TRBV7-8 | CASSLASSGFTDTQYF | TGTGCCAGCAGCTTAGCGTCTAGCGGTTTTACAGATACGCAGTATTTT
TRBJ2-5 | many | . | TRBV2 | CASSAARPETQYF | TGTGCCAGCAGTGCGGCCCGCCCAGAGACCCAGTACTTC
TRBJ1-2 | few | TRBD1 | TRBV7-9 | CASSSGQLNYGYTF | TGTGCCAGCAGCTCGGGACAGCTTAACTATGGCTACACCTTC
TRBJ1-1 | . | . | TRBV28 | CASSLDSYTEAFF | TGTGCCAGCAGCCTGGACAGCTACACTGAAGCTTTCTTT
TRBJ2-1 | . | . | TRBV6-1 | CASWGGTVDEQFF | TGTGCCAGCTGGGGGGGGACAGTTGATGAGCAGTTCTTC
TRBJ2-1 | many | . | TRBV7-6 | CASSLEVRSTNEQFF | TGTGCCAGCAGCTTAGAAGTTCGCTCGACGAATGAGCAGTTCTTC
TRBJ2-1 | . | . | TRBV6-2/TRBV6-3 | CASSSQGLGYNEQFF | TGTGCCAGCAGTTCACAGGGCCTGGGTTACAATGAGCAGTTCTTC
TRBJ2-7 | few | TRBD1 | TRBV12-3/TRBV12-4 | CASTDRGVTEQYF | TGTGCCAGCACCGACAGGGGGGTAACCGAGCAGTACTTC